These 22 T cell receptor beta chains originate from one sample sequenced in a study of T cell changes during pregnancy in multiple sclerosis. Here immunoSEQ multiplex PCR was the method, and the copy in TCRdb shows in-frame clones only, minus some. The sample records 75,000 to 100,000 clones, approximately 90% being singletons. Specimen: peripheral blood, collected after pregnancy. All receptors derive from a female donor in good health, enrolled as a control in a pregnancy study.

This chain links TRBV4-1 with TRBJ2-1; 8 bases line up with TRBD2. Germline CDR1 is MGHRA and CDR2 is YSYEKL. After removal of 3 bases from V and 8 bases from J, the junction contained 12 bases not matched to a gene. The CDR3 spans 16 residues. The DNA of the CDR3 is TGCGCCAGCAGCCAGCTCGGACTAGCTTTGGTGGATGAGCAGTTCTTC. The encoded protein is CASSQLGLALVDEQFF.

The rearrangement links TRBV11-2 to TRBJ1-2; no reliable D call. The V gene lost 2 bases and the J gene lost 2 bases, with 6 bases spanning the gap. CDR3 length: 13 residues. CDR1 and CDR2 (germline): SGHAT, FQNNGV. The CDR3 DNA follows: TGTGCCAGCAGCTTAAGAGGGAACTATGGCTACACCTTC. Encoded protein: CASSLRGNYGYTF.

This chain links TRBV28 with TRBJ1-3; D is perhaps TRBD1 (5 bases). The germline CDR1 and CDR2 sequences are MDHEN and SYDVKM. This CDR3 contains 15 residues. With 10 bases removed from V and 2 bases from J, the gap between germline ends came to 18 bases. DNA of the CDR3: TGTGCCACCACCGACCCCCGGGGGGCTGGAAACACCATATATTTT. It translates to CATTDPRGAGNTIYF. Combining the CDR3 with reference TRBV28 and TRBJ1-3 gives the whole variable domain DVKVTQSSRYLVKRTGEKVFLECVQDMDHENMFWYRQDPGLGLRLIYFSYDVKMKEKGDIPEGYSVSREKKERFSLILESASTNQTSMYLCATTDPRGAGNTIYFGEGSWLTVV.

The chain combines TRBV6-5 with TRBJ1-1; tentatively, D is TRBD1 (5 bases). This CDR3 has 13 residues. Germline CDR1 is MNHEY and CDR2 is SVGAGI. V shed 7 bases and J shed 10 bases, with 19 bases lying between them. The CDR3 DNA sequence: TGTGCCAGCACCCTGGATACGACAGTCCGAGCTTTCTTT. Translation: CASTLDTTVRAFF.

V gene TRBV29-1 combines with J gene TRBJ2-7; TRBD1 agrees at 7 bases. CDR1 and CDR2 from the germline V gene are SQVTM and ANQGSEA. The CDR3 sequence is 12 residues long. V lost 4 bases and J lost 5; bases outside the gene matches: 5. The CDR3 sequence: CSVAKGGHEQYF. The CDR3 bases are TGCAGCGTTGCAAAAGGGGGCCACGAGCAGTACTTC.

The J gene is TRBJ1-1, the V gene TRBV18; TRBD1 matches at 7 bases. CDR3 length: 13 residues. CDR1 and CDR2 from the germline V gene are KGHSH and LQKENI. V gave up 5 bases and J gave up 5 bases; unmatched junction bases: 5. This CDR3 is CASSSHRGTEAFF. In DNA, the CDR3 is TGTGCCAGCTCATCACACAGGGGTACTGAAGCTTTCTTT.

The chain is built from TRBV11-2 and TRBJ2-7; a possible D gene is TRBD2 (5 bases). Germline V gene lookup returns CDR1 SGHAT and CDR2 FQNNGV. The CDR3 consists of 15 residues. V lost 0 bases to trimming and J lost 3 bases, with 12 bases between them. CDR3 residues: CASSLDPSLHYEQYF. CDR3 in DNA: TGTGCCAGCAGCTTAGACCCTAGCCTGCACTACGAGCAGTACTTC.

The chain links TRBV7-9 to TRBJ1-4; a weak D match, TRBD1 (5 bases). V lost 5 bases and J 5 bases, leaving 21 bases between the germline ends. The CDR3 is 17 amino acids. The germline V gene encodes CDR1 SEHNR and CDR2 FQNEAQ (reference sequence). CDR3 DNA sequence: TGTGCCAGCAGCCCCCAGGGTCCGGTTCGTGGGAATGAAAAACTGTTTTTT. Its protein is CASSPQGPVRGNEKLFF.

The gene calls are TRBV10-3 and TRBJ1-1; TRBD1 agrees at 8 bases. Germline-derived CDR1 and CDR2 are ENHRY and SYGVKD. The CDR3 is made up of 14 amino acids. The V gene end was trimmed by 5 bases and the J gene end by 7 bases; junction bases not matched to a gene: 9. The CDR3 DNA is TGTGCCATCAGTCCTACGACAGGGGCTGATGAAGCTTTCTTT. Translating it yields CAISPTTGADEAFF.

This clone came up a few times. The chain combines TRBV6-1 with TRBJ1-2, with D maybe TRBD1 (5 bases). The CDR3 is 10 residues long. Trimming left V 8 bases short and J 4 bases short, with 5 bases between. Germline loops: CDR1 MNHNS, CDR2 SASEGT. In DNA, the CDR3 is TGTGCCAGCGGGGCCTATGGCTACACCTTC. Protein: CASGAYGYTF.

The rearrangement uses TRBV5-6 and TRBJ2-7; 8 nucleotides align to TRBD1. The V gene's germline CDR1 is SGHDT and CDR2 YYEEEE. CDR3 length: 14 residues. After removal of 2 bases from V and 3 bases from J, the junction contained 4 bases not matched to a gene. The CDR3 DNA sequence: TGTGCCAGCAGCTTTCAGGGGGCGTACTACGAGCAGTACTTC. Protein product: CASSFQGAYYEQYF.

The chain recombines TRBV6-5 with TRBJ2-7, with a weak D call TRBD2 (6 bases). This CDR3 has 15 residues. The V gene lost 6 bases and the J gene lost 6 bases, with 21 bases spanning the gap. CDR1 and CDR2 from the germline V gene are MNHEY and SVGAGI. CDR3 in amino acids: CASRDIRGGRGEQYF. The CDR3 DNA follows: TGTGCCAGCAGGGACATTCGTGGAGGGAGAGGCGAGCAGTACTTC.

V is TRBV30 and J is TRBJ1-2, with D perhaps matching TRBD1 (6 bases). The CDR3 totals 11 residues. Germline assignment: CDR1 GTSNPN and CDR2 SVGIG (reference sequence). Trimming took off 5 bases at V and 4 bases at J, with 8 bases between the two ends. The CDR3 sequence is CAWGQLYGYTF. In DNA form, the CDR3 reads TGTGCCTGGGGACAGCTCTATGGCTACACCTTC. Based on the CDR3 plus reference TRBV30 and TRBJ1-2, the full variable domain is SQTIHQWPATLVQPVGSPLSLECTVEGTSNPNLYWYRQAAGRGLQLLFYSVGIGQISSEVPQNLSASRPQDRQFILSSKKLLLSDSGFYLCAWGQLYGYTFGSGTRLTVV.

This chain joins TRBV11-2 and TRBJ2-3; 9 bases are a match to TRBD2. With V trimmed by 6 bases and J by 2 bases, 9 bases remained unmatched. CDR3 length equals 16 residues. The germline V gene encodes CDR1 SGHAT and CDR2 FQNNGV. CDR3 amino acids: CASRGRAGGHTDTQYF. CDR3 DNA sequence: TGTGCCAGCAGAGGGCGAGCGGGAGGACACACAGATACGCAGTATTTT. The complete variable domain, with remaining parts taken from reference TRBV11-2 and TRBJ2-3, reads EAGVAQSPRYKIIEKRQSVAFWCNPISGHATLYWYQQILGQGPKLLIQFQNNGVVDDSQLPKDRFSAERLKGVDSTLKIQPAKLEDSAVYLCASRGRAGGHTDTQYFGPGTRLTVL.

The chain links TRBV5-1 to TRBJ2-7; 9 nucleotides match TRBD1. The J segment lost 2 bases and the V segment lost 4 bases, leaving 7 bases of the junction unmatched. Germline CDR1 reads SGHRS; CDR2 reads YFSETQ. This CDR3 contains 15 residues. The CDR3 reads CASSGGDRVAYEQYF. CDR3 nucleotides: TGCGCCAGCAGCGGGGGGGACAGGGTGGCCTACGAGCAGTACTTC. Full variable domain (rest looked up from reference TRBV5-1 and TRBJ2-7): KAGVTQTPRYLIKTRGQQVTLSCSPISGHRSVSWYQQTPGQGLQFLFEYFSETQRNKGNFPGRFSGRQFSNSRSEMNVSTLELGDSALYLCASSGGDRVAYEQYFGPGTRLTVT.

The chain links TRBV7-9 to TRBJ2-7; 16 bases agree with TRBD2. The V gene's germline CDR1 is SEHNR and CDR2 FQNEAQ (reference sequence). This CDR3 is 16 amino acids long. The V segment lost 3 bases and the J segment 7 bases; nucleotides outside the gene matches: 6. The CDR3 coding sequence is TGTGCCAGCAGCTTCACCGGGACTAGCGGGAGGGGGGAGCAGTACTTC. Translation gives CASSFTGTSGRGEQYF.

This CDR3 is CASSQIGEAIYGYTF. Here the CDR3 DNA reads TGCGCCAGCAGCCAAATCGGGGAGGCGATTTATGGCTACACCTTC. The chain joins TRBV4-1 to TRBJ1-2; D is ambiguous. In germline, CDR1 is MGHRA, CDR2 YSYEKL. This CDR3 is 15 amino acids long. V lost 2 bases to trimming and J lost 5 bases, with 15 bases between them.

The chain recombines TRBV6-4 with TRBJ1-6, with D hard to call. Germline V CDR1 and CDR2: MRHNA, SNTAGT. V was clipped by 0 bases and J by 6 bases, with 9 bases between them. The CDR3 extends over 15 amino acids. CDR3: CASSDSSGGNSPLHF. DNA for the CDR3: TGTGCCAGCAGTGACTCGAGCGGAGGTAATTCACCCCTCCACTTT.

CDR3 sequence: CASSPTSLLADSNTYEQYF. CDR3 in DNA: TGTGCCAGCAGTCCTACATCCCTCCTAGCGGACTCAAACACATACGAGCAGTACTTC. The chain joins TRBV28 to TRBJ2-7, with 7 nucleotides matching TRBD2. Germline CDR1 reads MDHEN; CDR2 reads SYDVKM. J was trimmed by 4 bases and V by 5 bases; bases with no gene match: 23. This CDR3 region has 19 residues.

The chain carries TRBV6-5 and TRBJ2-5, with 7 bases fitting TRBD2. The CDR3 sequence is 14 residues long. The germline V gene encodes CDR1 MNHEY and CDR2 SVGAGI. With 5 bases clipped from V and 4 bases from J, the junction kept 7 bases outside the gene matches. The CDR3 sequence is CASSVSGGGETQYF. The CDR3 bases are TGTGCCAGCAGTGTTTCGGGGGGAGGAGAGACCCAGTACTTC.

The chain recombines TRBV10-3 with TRBJ2-1; tentative D call: TRBD2 (5 bases). The V end was cut by 4 bases, the J end by 2 bases, with 15 bases between. Germline V gene sequence: CDR1 ENHRY, CDR2 SYGVKD. CDR3 length equals 16 residues. DNA for the CDR3: TGTGCCATCAGTGGGCCCGTTCGGGGTACCTACAATGAGCAGTTCTTC. Its translation: CAISGPVRGTYNEQFF.

The chain links TRBV6-5 to TRBJ2-1; D not certain. The CDR3 is made up of 10 amino acids. The V end lost 6 bases, the J end lost 9 bases, and 6 bases lay between the germline ends. CDR1 and CDR2 from the germline V gene are MNHEY and SVGAGI. This chain's CDR3 is CASRSREQFF. In DNA, the CDR3 is TGTGCCAGCAGATCCCGTGAGCAGTTCTTC.